The 32 T cell receptor beta chains in this list originate from one sample, sequenced in a study of molecular identifiers for immune sequencing clone quantification. TCRdb reprocessed the PCR reads via MiXCR and lists one record per CDR3 protein. The profile covers about half a million distinct CDR3 sequences, with under 30% appearing a single time and about 0.75% taken by the ten largest. Sample: naive CD8+ T cells from blood, with Jurkat cell RNA spiked in. Subset here: FACS-sorted CD8+CD4-CCR7+CD45RA+ naive T cells. The source is a human donor in good health. Some libraries in this study had Jurkat cell RNA spiked in.

The V and J genes are TRBV27 and TRBJ2-7; D is ambiguous. The CDR3 loop spans 14 amino acids. Deletions cut 2 bases from V and 3 bases from J, with 11 bases between. Looked up from germline, CDR1 is MNHEY and CDR2 is SMNVEV (reference sequence). The CDR3 sequence: CASSLRAANYEQYF. DNA for the CDR3: TGTGCCAGCAGTTTAAGGGCAGCTAACTACGAGCAGTACTTC.

This clonotype was recorded many times. This chain connects TRBV7-9 to TRBJ1-3; a weak D match, TRBD1 (5 bases). Germline loops: CDR1 SEHNR, CDR2 FQNEAQ (reference sequence). This CDR3 spans 14 amino acids. V shed 10 bases and J shed 0 bases, with 13 bases lying between them. The CDR3 protein is CAIHPDNSGNTIYF. CDR3 sequence (DNA): TGTGCCATCCATCCGGACAACTCTGGAAACACCATATATTTT.

This sequence joins TRBV20-1 and TRBJ2-2; D is unresolved. Trimming shortened V by 0 bases and J by 5 bases, and 10 bases separated the two germline ends. The CDR3 is 14 amino acids. The germline CDR1 and CDR2 sequences are DFQATT and SNEGSKA (reference sequence). The chain's CDR3 is CSARDWYSTGELFF. The CDR3 DNA reads as TGCAGTGCTAGAGATTGGTACAGTACCGGGGAGCTGTTTTTT.

Ten or more counts support this clonotype. V gene TRBV9 combines with J gene TRBJ2-1, with D tentatively TRBD1 or TRBD2 (5 bases each). Germline values: CDR1 SGDLS, CDR2 YYNGEE. Trimming removed 2 bases at V and 14 bases at J, with 17 bases between. This CDR3 spans 13 amino acids. The CDR3 DNA follows: TGTGCCAGCAGCGTGAACGACTGGGGGTTGGAGTTCTTC. This sequence encodes CASSVNDWGLEFF.

A remark on this clonotype: This may come from a read error, since a much larger clone is one base off. The CDR3: CASSSLINTEAFF. CDR3 sequence (DNA): TGTGCCAGCAGTTCGCTAATAAACACTGAAGCTTTCTTT. The rearrangement uses TRBV6-2 or TRBV6-3 and TRBJ1-1; D is unresolved. CDR3 length equals 13 residues. Germline V gene lookup returns CDR1 MNHEY and CDR2 SVGEGT. V lost 4 bases to trimming and J lost 2 bases, with 8 bases between them.

Turning to this clonotype: A much larger clone differs from this one at a single base, so this may be a read error. This rearrangement joins TRBV28 to TRBJ2-3; D is unclear. Germline V gene lookup returns CDR1 MDHEN and CDR2 SYDVKM. The CDR3 is made up of 13 amino acids. The CDR3 here is CASSFTSTVTQYF. CDR3 sequence (DNA): TGTGCCAGCAGTTTCACCAGTACAGTTACGCAGTATTTT.

The chain has TRBV4-3 and TRBJ2-2; 7 bases are a match to TRBD1. Per germline, CDR1 LGHNA and CDR2 YSLEER. The length of the CDR3 is 17 residues. The V segment lost 0 bases and the J segment 0 bases; nucleotides outside the gene matches: 4. Here the CDR3 reads CASSQERGQTNTGELFF. In nucleotides, the CDR3 is TGCGCCAGCAGCCAAGAAAGGGGACAGACGAACACCGGGGAGCTGTTTTTT.

This clonotype was picked up many times. The chain links TRBV14 to TRBJ2-1; D ambiguous. The CDR3 covers 13 residues. CDR1 SGHDN and CDR2 FVKESK come from the germline V gene. Trimming stripped 4 bases from V and 10 bases from J, with 14 bases between. The CDR3 protein is CASSPVPWFEQFF. CDR3 sequence (DNA): TGTGCCAGCAGCCCAGTCCCCTGGTTCGAGCAGTTCTTC.

Notes on this clonotype: Being one base from a much bigger clone, this may be a read error. V usage is TRBV27 and J usage is TRBJ1-5; maybe TRBD1 (6 bases). Germline V gene lookup returns CDR1 MNHEY and CDR2 SMNVEV (reference sequence). V lost 10 bases, J lost 0 bases, and 13 bases lay in between. This CDR3 is 14 amino acids long. The CDR3 is CATSGAYSNQPQHF. For the CDR3, the DNA is TGTGCCACATCAGGGGCTTATAGCAATCAGCCCCAGCATTTT.

A few counts support this clonotype. V gene TRBV27 combines with J gene TRBJ2-7; TRBD1 or TRBD2 may be the D gene (5 bases each). Germline V lookup: CDR1 MNHEY, CDR2 SMNVEV (reference sequence). The length of the CDR3 is 15 residues. Trimming took off 3 bases at V and 3 bases at J, with 15 bases between the two ends. CDR3 protein: CASSFGKGSSYEQYF. The CDR3 bases are TGTGCCAGCAGTTTTGGAAAGGGGAGCAGCTACGAGCAGTACTTC.

With regard to this clonotype: The CDR3 ends on some other residue instead of the conserved phenylalanine or tryptophan, so this is likely a read error. The chain joins TRBV4-2 to TRBJ2-7; D gene unclear. V gave up 1 base and J gave up 5 bases, with 15 bases separating them. Germline V gene data show CDR1 as LGHNA and CDR2 as YNFKEQ. CDR3 length: 15 amino acids. The CDR3: CASSQGTLFFDEQYY. CDR3 in DNA: TGTGCCAGCAGCCAAGGGACCCTCTTCTTTGACGAGCAGTACTAC.

The CDR3 DNA sequence: TGTGCCAGCACTAGTTACCCCGAAGGCGAGTACTATGGCTACACCTTC. Translation gives CASTSYPEGEYYGYTF. The gene calls are TRBV6-5 and TRBJ1-2, with no clear D. Trimming cost V 7 bases and J 3 bases, with 21 bases left between them. CDR3 length: 16 amino acids. Germline loops: CDR1 MNHEY, CDR2 SVGAGI.

The DNA of the CDR3 is TGTGCCAGCAGCTTGCTTGGGTTAGCGGCTTTCGCGACCCAGTACTTC. This sequence encodes CASSLLGLAAFATQYF. This chain links TRBV5-6 with TRBJ2-5, with D maybe TRBD2 (6 bases). The germline V gene has CDR1 SGHDT and CDR2 YYEEEE. Trimming cost V 1 base and J 7 bases, with 20 bases left between them. There are 16 residues in the CDR3. Variable domain in full (rest from reference TRBV5-6 and TRBJ2-5): DAGVTQSPTHLIKTRGQQVTLRCSPKSGHDTVSWYQQALGQGPQFIFQYYEEEERQRGNFPDRFSGHQFPNYSSELNVNALLLGDSALYLCASSLLGLAAFATQYFGPGTRLLVL.

The chain has TRBV6-1 and TRBJ2-2, with a weak D call TRBD1 (6 bases). The CDR3 contains 15 residues. Germline V lookup: CDR1 MNHNS, CDR2 SASEGT. The V end was cut by 7 bases, the J end by 0 bases, with 12 bases between. The DNA of the CDR3 is TGTGCCAGCAAGTATCAGGGGACGAACACCGGGGAGCTGTTTTTT. Translated: CASKYQGTNTGELFF.

The chain employs TRBV12-3 or TRBV12-4 and TRBJ2-1; 7 nucleotides line up with TRBD1. This CDR3 spans 16 amino acids. With V trimmed by 6 bases and J by 3 bases, 11 bases remained unmatched. CDR3 residues: CASSPGTAKVYNEQFF. CDR3 DNA: TGTGCCAGCAGCCCCGGGACAGCGAAGGTCTACAATGAGCAGTTCTTC.

This clonotype has ten or more counts. The chain recombines TRBV12-3 or TRBV12-4 with TRBJ2-3; 9 nucleotides match TRBD2. Losses at the gene ends were 8 bases for V and 2 bases for J; bases not matched to a gene: 11. The CDR3 runs to 16 residues. CDR3 DNA: TGTGCCAGCCTGGGGGTAGCGGGGGTTGCCACAGATACGCAGTATTTT. Translating gives CASLGVAGVATDTQYF.

The V call is TRBV7-9, the J call TRBJ2-3, with D unclear. The CDR3 is 16 residues long. Germline lookup yields CDR1 SEHNR and CDR2 FQNEAQ (reference sequence). Trimming left V 5 bases short and J 12 bases short, with 27 bases between. The CDR3 DNA reads TGTGCCAGCAGCCTTACAGAAAGTGACCCTTACACCCCCCAGTATTTT. This translates into CASSLTESDPYTPQYF.

Worth noting for this clonotype: This may arise from a read error, as a much more abundant clone is one base away. J is TRBJ2-3 and V is TRBV11-2, with D possibly TRBD1 on 6 matching bases. Germline CDR1 is SGHAT and CDR2 is FQNNGV. Trimming removed 6 bases at V and 6 bases at J, with 13 bases between. This CDR3 is built from 13 residues. CDR3 sequence: CASRDRCSDTQYF. The CDR3 nucleotides read TGTGCCAGCAGAGACAGGTGTTCGGATACGCAGTATTTT.

In this sample, this clonotype turned up many times. The genes are TRBV24-1 and TRBJ2-2, with a weak D call TRBD1 (6 bases). Between the trimmed V and J ends, which lost 11 bases and 0 bases, there was a span of 9 bases. The germline gives CDR1 KGHDR, CDR2 SFDVKD. CDR3 length: 13 amino acids. CDR3 DNA sequence: TGTGCCATCCAGGGGTCGAACACCGGGGAGCTGTTTTTT. This translates into CAIQGSNTGELFF.

This clonotype was detected ten times or more. V and J are TRBV19 and TRBJ1-5; D unclear. Looked up from germline, CDR1 is LNHDA and CDR2 is SQIVND (reference sequence). The germline V and J ends were trimmed by 5 bases and 0 bases, with 11 bases remaining between them. This CDR3 is 15 amino acids long. The CDR3 DNA sequence: TGTGCCAGTAGTGACACCGATTATAGCAATCAGCCCCAGCATTTT. This encodes CASSDTDYSNQPQHF.

This clonotype was seen repeatedly, ten times or more. This chain uses TRBV10-3 with TRBJ1-5, with 8 bases fitting TRBD1. This CDR3 contains 14 residues. Germline lookup yields CDR1 ENHRY and CDR2 SYGVKD. V shed 10 bases, J shed 2 bases, and the junction held 7 bases outside the gene matches. The CDR3 nucleotides read TGTGCCACCACCCCGGGACAGGGCAATCAGCCCCAGCATTTT. Residues: CATTPGQGNQPQHF.

Only a few counts were recorded for this clonotype. V usage is TRBV27 and J usage is TRBJ2-7; no firm D call. This CDR3 has 16 residues. V was pared by 6 bases and J by 2 bases, with 20 bases between. Germline V gives CDR1 MNHEY, CDR2 SMNVEV (reference sequence). The CDR3 region is CASSPIQVEGTYEQYF. The CDR3 DNA reads TGTGCCAGCAGCCCGATCCAGGTTGAAGGAACCTACGAGCAGTACTTC.

Regarding this clonotype: A much larger clone lies one base from this, so it may be a read error. This chain connects TRBV28 to TRBJ2-7; D perhaps matches TRBD2 (5 bases). V shed 4 bases and J shed 6 bases, with 13 bases lying between them. The CDR3 has 13 residues. Germline CDR1 MDHEN, CDR2 SYDVKM. CDR3 in DNA: TGTGCCAGCAGTTCCCCCGGGGAGAGCGAGCAGTACTTC. This translates into CASSSPGESEQYF.

Comment on this clonotype: A much larger clone lies one base from this, so it may be a read error. The V call is TRBV11-2, the J call TRBJ2-3, with TRBD2 identical over 12 bases. CDR3 length equals 16 residues. Germline V CDR1 and CDR2: SGHAT, FQNNGV. CDR3 nucleotides: TGTGCCAGCGGCTTCGAACTAGCGGGAGGAACAGATACGCAGTATTTT. Amino acids: CASGFELAGGTDTQYF.

The chain links TRBV5-5 to TRBJ1-1; a possible D gene is TRBD1 (5 bases). The V and J ends lost 4 bases and 3 bases respectively, with 16 bases between them. Germline CDR1 reads SGHKS; CDR2 reads YYEKEE (reference sequence). CDR3 size: 15 residues. The CDR3 protein is CASSPFTGVDTEAFF. The CDR3 coding sequence is TGTGCCAGCAGCCCATTTACGGGGGTGGACACTGAAGCTTTCTTT.

This clonotype was recorded a few times. This chain links TRBV7-9 with TRBJ1-2; D gene uncertain. This CDR3 has 14 amino acids. The germline V gene has CDR1 SEHNR and CDR2 FQNEAQ (reference sequence). V was shortened by 3 bases and J by 3 bases, with 11 bases between the two germline ends. The CDR3 loop is CASSFPQIDYGYTF. CDR3 DNA: TGTGCCAGCAGCTTTCCCCAAATCGACTATGGCTACACCTTC.

This chain joins TRBV7-9 and TRBJ1-5; 7 bases match TRBD1. CDR3 length: 13 amino acids. The germline CDR1 and CDR2 sequences are SEHNR and FQNEAQ (reference sequence). V was clipped by 8 bases and J by 3 bases; unmatched bases: 4. CDR3 nucleotides: TGTGCCAGCTCGGGACAGCTCAATCAGCCCCAGCATTTT. Amino acids: CASSGQLNQPQHF. Supplemented by reference TRBV7-9 and TRBJ1-5, the full variable domain reads DTGVSQNPRHKITKRGQNVTFRCDPISEHNRLYWYRQTLGQGPEFLTYFQNEAQLEKSRLLSDRFSAERPKGSFSTLEIQRTEQGDSAMYLCASSGQLNQPQHFGDGTRLSIL.

This clonotype was seen repeatedly, ten times or more. The chain carries TRBV5-1 and TRBJ2-7; 7 positions match TRBD1. This CDR3 has 15 residues. CDR1 and CDR2 from the germline V gene are SGHRS and YFSETQ. V shed 0 bases and J 2 bases; nucleotides not matched to a gene: 5. The CDR3 protein is CASSLAGQPAYEQYF. The DNA of the CDR3 is TGCGCCAGCAGCTTGGCGGGACAGCCGGCCTACGAGCAGTACTTC.

The chain is built from TRBV4-3 and TRBJ2-7; TRBD1 agrees at 12 bases. This CDR3 comprises 16 residues. The J segment lost 4 bases and the V segment lost 5 bases, leaving 9 bases of the junction unmatched. Germline assignment: CDR1 LGHNA and CDR2 YSLEER. This CDR3 is CASSFLPGQGAYEQYF. The CDR3 DNA reads as TGCGCCAGCAGCTTCCTCCCGGGACAGGGGGCTTACGAGCAGTACTTC.

This clonotype was picked up many times. The chain couples TRBV7-9 to TRBJ1-1; TRBD1 matches 7 bases. J was trimmed by 5 bases and V by 0 bases; bases with no gene match: 6. Germline CDR1 and CDR2: SEHNR and FQNEAQ (reference sequence). This CDR3 has 15 amino acids. CDR3 nucleotides: TGTGCCAGCAGCTTAGCGTTGGGACAGTTAACTGAAGCTTTCTTT. This codes for CASSLALGQLTEAFF.

V is TRBV7-9 and J is TRBJ1-1, with D unclear. The length of the CDR3 is 12 residues. Germline V gene lookup returns CDR1 SEHNR and CDR2 FQNEAQ (reference sequence). Trimming shortened V by 5 bases and J by 4 bases, and 8 bases separated the two germline ends. The CDR3 loop is CASSHPGTEAFF. DNA of the CDR3: TGTGCCAGCAGCCATCCGGGCACTGAAGCTTTCTTT.

The DNA of the CDR3 is TGTGCCAGCAGCTCCGGACTAGCGGGAGATGAAGATACGCAGTATTTT. The encoded protein is CASSSGLAGDEDTQYF. The V call is TRBV28, the J call TRBJ2-3, with TRBD2 matching 13 bases. The length of the CDR3 is 16 residues. The V gene's germline CDR1 is MDHEN and CDR2 SYDVKM. V shed 6 bases and J 5 bases; nucleotides not matched to a gene: 8.